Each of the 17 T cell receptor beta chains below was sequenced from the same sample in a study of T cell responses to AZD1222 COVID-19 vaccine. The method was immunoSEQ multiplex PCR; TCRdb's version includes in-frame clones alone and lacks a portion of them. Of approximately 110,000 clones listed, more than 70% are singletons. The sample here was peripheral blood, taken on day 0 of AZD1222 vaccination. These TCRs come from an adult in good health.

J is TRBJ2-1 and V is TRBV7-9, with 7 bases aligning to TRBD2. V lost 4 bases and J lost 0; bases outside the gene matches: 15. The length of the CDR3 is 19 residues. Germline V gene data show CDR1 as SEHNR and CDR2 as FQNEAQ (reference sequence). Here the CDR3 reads CASSSARGVGGSSYNEQFF. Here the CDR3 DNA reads TGTGCCAGCAGCTCCGCAAGGGGCGTCGGGGGGAGCTCCTACAATGAGCAGTTCTTC.

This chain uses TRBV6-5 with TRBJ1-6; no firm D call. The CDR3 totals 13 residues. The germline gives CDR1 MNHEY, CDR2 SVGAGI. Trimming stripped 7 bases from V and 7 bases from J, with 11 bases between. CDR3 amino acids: CASTQWGNSPLHF. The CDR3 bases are TGTGCCAGCACCCAGTGGGGAAATTCACCCCTCCACTTT.

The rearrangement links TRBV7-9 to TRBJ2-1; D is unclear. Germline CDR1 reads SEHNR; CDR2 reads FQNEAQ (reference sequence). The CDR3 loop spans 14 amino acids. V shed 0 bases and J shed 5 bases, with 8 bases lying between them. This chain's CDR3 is CASSLATLHNEQFF. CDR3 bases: TGTGCCAGCAGCTTAGCGACCCTTCACAATGAGCAGTTCTTC.

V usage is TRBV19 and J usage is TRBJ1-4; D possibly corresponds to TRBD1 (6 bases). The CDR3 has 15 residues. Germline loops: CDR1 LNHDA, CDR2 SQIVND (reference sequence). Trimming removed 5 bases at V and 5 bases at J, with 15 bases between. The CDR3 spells CASSPPGHRNEKLFF. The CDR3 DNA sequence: TGTGCCAGTAGTCCACCGGGACATCGGAATGAAAAACTGTTTTTT.

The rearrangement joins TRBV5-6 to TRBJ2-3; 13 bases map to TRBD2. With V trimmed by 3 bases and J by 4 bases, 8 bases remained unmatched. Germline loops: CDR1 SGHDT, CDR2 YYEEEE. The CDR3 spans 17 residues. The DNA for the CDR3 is TGTGCCAGCAGCTCATGGACTAGCGGGAGTCTCTCAGATACGCAGTATTTT. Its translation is CASSSWTSGSLSDTQYF.

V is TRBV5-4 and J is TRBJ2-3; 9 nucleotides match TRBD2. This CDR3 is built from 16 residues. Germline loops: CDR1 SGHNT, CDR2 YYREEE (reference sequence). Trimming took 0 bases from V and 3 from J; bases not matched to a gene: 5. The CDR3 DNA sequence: TGTGCCAGCAGCTTGGATGCGGGAGGGCCGACAGATACGCAGTATTTT. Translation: CASSLDAGGPTDTQYF.

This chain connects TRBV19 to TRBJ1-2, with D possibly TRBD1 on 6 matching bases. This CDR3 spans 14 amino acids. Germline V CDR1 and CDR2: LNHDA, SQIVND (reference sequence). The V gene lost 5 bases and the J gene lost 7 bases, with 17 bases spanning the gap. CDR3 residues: CASSGDARGGGYTF. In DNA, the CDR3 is TGTGCCAGTAGTGGCGACGCGAGGGGGGGTGGCTACACCTTC.

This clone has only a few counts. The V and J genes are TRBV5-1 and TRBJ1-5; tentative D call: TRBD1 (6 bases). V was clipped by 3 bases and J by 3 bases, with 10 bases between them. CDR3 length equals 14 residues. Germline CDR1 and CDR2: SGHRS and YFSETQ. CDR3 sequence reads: CASSSTGLNQPQHF. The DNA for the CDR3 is TGCGCCAGCAGCTCGACAGGCCTCAATCAGCCCCAGCATTTT.

CDR3 region: CASSLGQVTTEAFF. The CDR3 coding sequence is TGCGCCAGCAGCTTGGGACAGGTAACGACTGAAGCTTTCTTT. This chain connects TRBV5-1 to TRBJ1-1; the D gene is possibly TRBD1 (6 bases). Trimming cost V 0 bases and J 5 bases, with 11 bases left between them. CDR3 length: 14 amino acids. Germline CDR1 and CDR2: SGHRS and YFSETQ.

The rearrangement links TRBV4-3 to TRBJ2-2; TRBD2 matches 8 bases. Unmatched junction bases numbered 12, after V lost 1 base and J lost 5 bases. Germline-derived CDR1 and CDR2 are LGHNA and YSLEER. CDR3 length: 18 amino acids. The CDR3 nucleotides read TGCGCCAGCAGCCAAGCCCCGGGTCGGGGGGGCCGGACCGGGGAGCTGTTTTTT. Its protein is CASSQAPGRGGRTGELFF.

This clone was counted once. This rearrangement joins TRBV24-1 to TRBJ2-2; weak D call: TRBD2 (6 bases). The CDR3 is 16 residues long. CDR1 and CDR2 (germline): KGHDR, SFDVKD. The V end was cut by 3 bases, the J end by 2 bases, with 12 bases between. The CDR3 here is CATSDAGRGNTGELFF. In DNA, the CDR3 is TGTGCCACCAGTGATGCGGGAAGGGGTAACACCGGGGAGCTGTTTTTT.

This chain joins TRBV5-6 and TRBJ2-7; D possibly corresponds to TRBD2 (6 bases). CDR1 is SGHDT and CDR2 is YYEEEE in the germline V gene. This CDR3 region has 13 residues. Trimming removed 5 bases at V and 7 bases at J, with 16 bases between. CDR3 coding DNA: TGTGCCAGCAGAACCCAGGGTGGGAGGGAGCAGTACTTC. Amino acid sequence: CASRTQGGREQYF.

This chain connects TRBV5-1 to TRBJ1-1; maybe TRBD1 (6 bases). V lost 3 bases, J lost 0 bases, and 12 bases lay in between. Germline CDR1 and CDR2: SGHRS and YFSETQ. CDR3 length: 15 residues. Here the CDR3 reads CASSWMTGVNTEAFF. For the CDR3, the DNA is TGCGCCAGCAGCTGGATGACAGGCGTGAACACTGAAGCTTTCTTT. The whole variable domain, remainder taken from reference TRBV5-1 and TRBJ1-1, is KAGVTQTPRYLIKTRGQQVTLSCSPISGHRSVSWYQQTPGQGLQFLFEYFSETQRNKGNFPGRFSGRQFSNSRSEMNVSTLELGDSALYLCASSWMTGVNTEAFFGQGTRLTVV.

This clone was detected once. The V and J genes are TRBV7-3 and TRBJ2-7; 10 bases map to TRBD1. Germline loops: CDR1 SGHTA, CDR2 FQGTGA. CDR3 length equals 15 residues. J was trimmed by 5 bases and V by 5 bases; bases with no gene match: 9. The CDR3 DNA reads TGTGCCAGCAGCCAAACCGGGACAGGGGTCCACGAGCAGTACTTC. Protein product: CASSQTGTGVHEQYF.

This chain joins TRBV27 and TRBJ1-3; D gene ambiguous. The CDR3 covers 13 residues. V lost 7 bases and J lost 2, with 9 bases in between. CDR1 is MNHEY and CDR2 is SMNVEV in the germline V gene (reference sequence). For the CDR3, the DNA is TGTGCCAGCAACGGAAGCGCTGGAAACACCATATATTTT. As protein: CASNGSAGNTIYF.

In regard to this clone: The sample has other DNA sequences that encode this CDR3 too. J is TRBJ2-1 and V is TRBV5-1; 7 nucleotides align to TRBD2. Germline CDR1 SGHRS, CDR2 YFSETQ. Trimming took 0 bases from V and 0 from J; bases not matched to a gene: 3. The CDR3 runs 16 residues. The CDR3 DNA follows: TGCGCCAGCAGCTTGGCCGGGGGGAGCTCCTACAATGAGCAGTTCTTC. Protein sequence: CASSLAGGSSYNEQFF.

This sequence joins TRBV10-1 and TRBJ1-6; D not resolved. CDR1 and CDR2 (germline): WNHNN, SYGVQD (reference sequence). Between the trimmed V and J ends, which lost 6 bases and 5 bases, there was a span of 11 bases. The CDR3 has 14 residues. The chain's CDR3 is CASSEGLDNSPLHF. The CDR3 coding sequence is TGCGCCAGCAGCGAAGGGTTGGATAATTCACCCCTCCACTTT.